The T cell receptor beta chain described here comes from a study of monozygotic twins with inflammatory bowel disease. TCRdb re-called the 5' RACE reads and gives one entry per CDR3 protein, without DNA. Its listing shows 400,000 to 500,000 distinct CDR3 sequences. Germline V CDR1 and CDR2: LNHDA, SQIVND (reference sequence). This CDR3 has 12 amino acids. The chain combines TRBV19 with TRBJ2-7; TCRdb names TRBD1, which stays unverified in the absence of DNA. Sample: blood. This clonotype was sampled from a human donor with ulcerative colitis or Crohn's disease, or a healthy co-twin of an affected twin (not recorded which). The CDR3 loop is CASRGGSYEQYF.